The T cell receptor beta chain under discussion was sequenced for a study of blood T cells in healthy people across ages. This CDR3 contains 16 residues. J lost 4 bases, V lost 2 bases, and 11 bases had no gene match. CDR1 is MRHNA and CDR2 is SNTAGT in the germline V gene. For the second PCR, which ran for 7 to 11 cycles, a sample-barcoded 5' primer and a J-beta primer mix were used. TCRdb recomputed calls from the 5' RACE reads with MiXCR, one row per CDR3 protein. This sample carries under 1,100,000 distinct CDR3 sequences, roughly a quarter of them seen once, and the ten largest clones take around 0.75%. The data also belong to a second study, concerning T cells of mothers and their children.

The source is a girl between 2 and 10 years old in good health. Sequencing input: blood. The chain uses TRBV6-4 and TRBJ2-7; 7 bases agree with TRBD2. The CDR3 DNA reads as TGTGCCAGCAGTGACGAATGGGGGGGAAAGGATTACGAGCAGTACTTC. As protein: CASSDEWGGKDYEQYF.